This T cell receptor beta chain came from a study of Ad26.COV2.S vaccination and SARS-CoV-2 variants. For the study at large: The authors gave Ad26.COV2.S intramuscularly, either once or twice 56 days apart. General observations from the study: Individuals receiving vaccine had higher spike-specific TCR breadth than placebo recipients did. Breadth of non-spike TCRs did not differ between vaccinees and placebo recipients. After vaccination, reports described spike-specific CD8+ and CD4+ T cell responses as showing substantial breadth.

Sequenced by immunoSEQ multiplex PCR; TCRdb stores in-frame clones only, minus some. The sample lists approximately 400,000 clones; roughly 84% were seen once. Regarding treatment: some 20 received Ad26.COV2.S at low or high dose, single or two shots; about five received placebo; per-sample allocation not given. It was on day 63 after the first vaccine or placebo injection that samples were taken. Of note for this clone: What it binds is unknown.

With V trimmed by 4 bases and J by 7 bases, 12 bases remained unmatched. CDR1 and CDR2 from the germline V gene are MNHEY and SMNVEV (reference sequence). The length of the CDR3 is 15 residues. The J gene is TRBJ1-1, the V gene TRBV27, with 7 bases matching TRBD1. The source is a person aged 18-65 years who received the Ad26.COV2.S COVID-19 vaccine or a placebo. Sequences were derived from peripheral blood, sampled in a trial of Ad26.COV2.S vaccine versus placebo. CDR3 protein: CASSSLFTGDIEAFF. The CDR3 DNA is TGTGCCAGCAGTTCTCTATTTACAGGGGACATTGAAGCTTTCTTT.